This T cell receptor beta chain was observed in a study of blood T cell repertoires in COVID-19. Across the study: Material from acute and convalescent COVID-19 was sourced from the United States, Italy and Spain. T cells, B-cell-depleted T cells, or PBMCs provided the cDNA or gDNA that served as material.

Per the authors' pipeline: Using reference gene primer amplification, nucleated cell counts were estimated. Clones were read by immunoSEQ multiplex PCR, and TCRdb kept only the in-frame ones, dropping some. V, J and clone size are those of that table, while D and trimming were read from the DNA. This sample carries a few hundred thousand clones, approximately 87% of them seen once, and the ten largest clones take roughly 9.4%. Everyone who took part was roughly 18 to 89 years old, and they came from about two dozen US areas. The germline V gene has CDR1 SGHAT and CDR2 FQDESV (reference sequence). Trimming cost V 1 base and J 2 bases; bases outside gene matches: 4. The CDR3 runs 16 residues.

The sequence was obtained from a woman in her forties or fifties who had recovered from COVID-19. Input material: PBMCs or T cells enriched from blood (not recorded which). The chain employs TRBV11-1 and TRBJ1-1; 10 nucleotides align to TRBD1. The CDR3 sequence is CASSLVDRGKNTEAFF. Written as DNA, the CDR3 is TGTGCCAGCAGCTTAGTGGACAGGGGGAAAAACACTGAAGCTTTCTTT.